Listed below are T cell receptor beta chains from one sample, sequenced in a study of molecular identifiers for immune sequencing clone quantification. TCRdb re-derived calls from the PCR reads in MiXCR, one entry per CDR3 protein. Here the sample spans approximately 500,000 distinct CDR3 sequences, around 23% being singletons. Material: naive CD8+ T cells from blood, with Jurkat cell RNA spiked in. The receptor source for this set is a human donor in good health. Some libraries in this study had Jurkat cell RNA spiked in. The CDR3 runs from the conserved cysteine through the conserved F or W. The D gene is left open where the match is weak. Some rows mark clone size as missing; the rest say once, few, many or name a class of expanded clone.

>NA|NA|TRBJ1-1|TRBV18
CASSPGLESPDSGGGNTEAFF
TGTGCCAGCTCACCGGGGTTAGAAAGTCCGGACTCCGGGGGCGGGAACACTGAAGCTTTCTTT
>many|TRBD1|TRBJ2-7|TRBV19
CASSFRDRAWEQYF
TGTGCCAGTAGTTTCCGGGACAGGGCGTGGGAGCAGTACTTC
>NA|TRBD2|TRBJ2-1|TRBV27
CASSSQKKTSGRMDEQFF
TGTGCCAGCAGTTCCCAAAAGAAGACTAGCGGGAGGATGGATGAGCAGTTCTTC
>many|TRBD1|TRBJ1-5|TRBV18
CASSPPLTGGGQPQHF
TGTGCCAGCTCACCACCGCTCACAGGGGGTGGGCAGCCCCAGCATTTT
>NA|NA|TRBJ2-7|TRBV3-1
CASSQDPGPEAVYEQYF
TGTGCCAGCAGCCAAGACCCAGGCCCCGAAGCCGTCTACGAGCAGTACTTC
>NA|TRBD2|TRBJ2-1|TRBV27
CASSLLAGPRTNEQFF
TGTGCCAGCAGCCTTCTAGCGGGCCCGAGGACCAATGAGCAGTTCTTC
>many|TRBD2|TRBJ2-2|TRBV7-9
CASSFGLAGESSGELFF
TGTGCCAGCAGCTTCGGACTAGCGGGAGAGTCTTCCGGGGAGCTGTTTTTT
>many|NA|TRBJ2-7|TRBV5-4
CASSLGEAPYEQYF
TGTGCCAGCAGCTTGGGGGAGGCTCCCTACGAGCAGTACTTC
>many|TRBD1|TRBJ2-3|TRBV29-1
CSVEADRVQADTQYF
TGCAGCGTTGAAGCTGACAGGGTTCAGGCAGATACGCAGTATTTT
>few|TRBD2|TRBJ2-1|TRBV6-5
CASSYSSGRAPNEQFF
TGTGCCAGCAGTTACTCCAGCGGGAGGGCCCCCAATGAGCAGTTCTTC
>many|NA|TRBJ2-2|TRBV12-3/TRBV12-4
CASSAGTGELFF
TGTGCCAGCAGCGCAGGGACCGGGGAGCTGTTTTTT
>NA|NA|TRBJ2-5|TRBV7-9
CASGLTSDYKAQYF
TGTGCCAGCGGCTTAACCTCGGACTACAAGGCCCAGTACTTC
>NA|TRBD2|TRBJ2-2|TRBV3-1
CASSVGTSGRRFVTGELFF
TGTGCCAGCAGCGTAGGGACTAGCGGGAGACGTTTTGTCACCGGGGAGCTGTTTTTT
>few|TRBD1|TRBJ2-5|TRBV28
CASSFKGAGETQYF
TGTGCCAGCAGTTTCAAGGGGGCTGGGGAGACCCAGTACTTC
>NA|NA|TRBJ1-1|TRBV28
CASSIGTTNLGTEAFF
TGTGCCAGCAGTATCGGGACCACTAACCTCGGTACTGAAGCTTTCTTT
>NA|TRBD1|TRBJ1-4|TRBV7-9
CASSLEGQSNEKLFF
TGTGCCAGCAGCTTAGAGGGACAGTCTAATGAAAAACTGTTTTTT
>few|TRBD1|TRBJ2-5|TRBV5-5
CASSRDRGLEYQETQYF
TGTGCCAGCAGTCGGGACAGGGGGCTTGAGTACCAAGAGACCCAGTACTTC
>few|TRBD2|TRBJ2-1|TRBV4-3
CASSPTGTSGYYNEQFF
TGCGCCAGCAGCCCTACCGGGACTAGCGGATACTACAATGAGCAGTTCTTC
>few|NA|TRBJ1-4|TRBV27
CASSFSPPWFGEEKLFF
TGTGCCAGCAGTTTTTCGCCTCCGTGGTTCGGGGAGGAAAAACTGTTTTTT
>NA|NA|TRBJ2-7|TRBV5-1
CASSLALASTAEQYF
TGCGCCAGCAGCTTGGCCCTCGCCTCCACGGCGGAGCAGTACTTC
>NA|NA|TRBJ1-6|TRBV28
CASTLRGGAFSPLHF
TGTGCCAGCACCCTTAGGGGGGGCGCGTTTTCACCCCTCCACTTT
>few|NA|TRBJ2-2|TRBV20-1
CSARDLASNTGELFF
TGCAGTGCTAGAGACCTAGCGTCGAACACCGGGGAGCTGTTTTTT
>many|TRBD1|TRBJ2-6|TRBV27
CASSLYRDSQSGANVLTF
TGTGCCAGCAGTTTATACCGGGACAGCCAATCTGGGGCCAACGTCCTGACTTTC
>NA|NA|TRBJ2-3|TRBV14
CASSQKVPEPGTDTQYF
TGTGCCAGCAGCCAAAAGGTCCCGGAGCCGGGCACAGATACGCAGTATTTT
>NA|NA|TRBJ2-6|TRBV24-1
CATSRGFSGAYVLTF
TGCGCCACCAGTAGAGGATTCTCTGGGGCCTACGTCCTGACTTTC
>NA|TRBD1|TRBJ1-5|TRBV4-1
CASSQDSGTGYQPQHF
TGCGCCAGCAGCCAAGATTCGGGGACAGGGTATCAGCCCCAGCATTTT
>NA|TRBD1|TRBJ2-1|TRBV5-1
CASSSTGGSLYNEQFF
TGCGCCAGCAGCTCAACAGGGGGCAGCCTTTACAATGAGCAGTTCTTC
>many|NA|TRBJ2-7|TRBV5-1
CASSFGGYYEQYF
TGCGCCAGCAGCTTTGGAGGTTACTACGAGCAGTACTTC
>NA|NA|TRBJ2-2|TRBV14
CASSQGVGLYGEPFF
TGTGCCAGCAGCCAGGGAGTCGGCCTCTACGGGGAGCCGTTTTTT
>NA|TRBD1|TRBJ1-4|TRBV20-1
CSARELEQGIYGEKLFF
TGCAGTGCTAGAGAGTTGGAACAGGGGATATATGGGGAAAAACTGTTTTTT
>many|TRBD1|TRBJ2-7|TRBV7-9
CASSATGQGQYF
TGTGCCAGCAGCGCCACGGGACAGGGGCAGTACTTC
>NA|TRBD1|TRBJ1-5|TRBV23-1
CASRGASLRGNSNQPQHF
TGCGCCAGCAGGGGAGCGAGTCTCAGGGGGAATAGCAATCAGCCCCAGCATTTT
>few|TRBD1|TRBJ1-3|TRBV20-1
CSAQGASGNTIYF
TGCAGTGCTCAGGGGGCCTCTGGAAACACCATATATTTT
>few|NA|TRBJ2-2|TRBV7-2
CASSLRGRTFMGTGELFF
TGTGCCAGCAGCTTAAGGGGCAGAACTTTCATGGGAACCGGGGAGCTGTTTTTT
>NA|NA|TRBJ2-1|TRBV3-1
CASRASPGAGQPTYNEQFF
TGTGCCAGCAGGGCAAGTCCTGGGGCAGGACAGCCAACCTACAATGAGCAGTTCTTC
>few|TRBD1|TRBJ1-6|TRBV7-9
CASSLPDRGGISPLHF
TGTGCCAGCAGCCTCCCCGACAGGGGGGGGATCTCACCCCTCCACTTT
>NA|TRBD2|TRBJ2-5|TRBV28
CASTPGGGHETQYF
TGTGCCAGCACCCCCGGCGGGGGGCACGAGACCCAGTACTTC
>many|NA|TRBJ1-5|TRBV2
CASSERDSNQPQHF
TGTGCCAGCAGTGAACGCGATAGCAATCAGCCCCAGCATTTT
>NA|NA|TRBJ2-5|TRBV27
CASSWSSQETQYF
TGTGCCAGCAGTTGGTCCAGCCAAGAGACCCAGTACTTC
>many|TRBD2|TRBJ2-3|TRBV12-3/TRBV12-4
CASDQREGTDTQYF
TGTGCCAGCGACCAGCGGGAGGGCACAGATACGCAGTATTTT
>few|NA|TRBJ1-5|TRBV12-3/TRBV12-4
CASSSSGVSNQPQHF
TGTGCCAGCAGTTCCTCAGGGGTTAGCAATCAGCCCCAGCATTTT
>few|TRBD1|TRBJ1-4|TRBV5-1
CASSSGQGATNEKLFF
TGCGCCAGCAGCTCCGGACAGGGGGCAACTAATGAAAAACTGTTTTTT
>few|NA|TRBJ1-2|TRBV5-4
CASSLVGNSGYTF
TGTGCCAGCAGCTTGGTAGGGAACTCTGGCTACACCTTC
>few|TRBD1|TRBJ2-1|TRBV29-1
CSVEGLPEQGASYNEQFF
TGCAGCGTTGAAGGCTTACCTGAACAGGGGGCGAGTTACAATGAGCAGTTCTTC
>once|NA|TRBJ2-1|TRBV24-1
CATSPGAFEQFF
TGTGCCACCAGTCCAGGGGCCTTTGAGCAGTTCTTC
>NA|NA|TRBJ2-5|TRBV2
CAILSGSQETQYF
TGTGCCATTCTTAGCGGATCTCAAGAGACCCAGTACTTC
>NA|NA|TRBJ2-1|TRBV20-1
CSARVGGATNEQFF
TGCAGTGCTAGAGTCGGGGGAGCGACAAATGAGCAGTTCTTC
>few|NA|TRBJ1-2|TRBV28
CASSLYDRTYGYTF
TGTGCCAGCAGTTTATACGACAGAACCTATGGCTACACCTTC
>NA|TRBD1|TRBJ2-2|TRBV9
CASSHTGVRTGELFF
TGTGCCAGCAGCCATACAGGGGTTCGAACCGGGGAGCTGTTTTTT
>NA|NA|TRBJ2-5|TRBV7-2
CASRVVAGIQETQYF
TGTGCCAGCCGCGTAGTCGCCGGGATTCAAGAGACCCAGTACTTC
>few|TRBD2|TRBJ2-1|TRBV6-2/TRBV6-3
CASSYSASGSLYNEQFF
TGTGCCAGCAGTTACTCGGCTAGCGGGAGCCTCTACAATGAGCAGTTCTTC
>NA|TRBD2|TRBJ2-7|TRBV9
CASSSPSGEGSYEQYF
TGTGCCAGCAGCTCCCCAAGCGGGGAGGGTTCCTACGAGCAGTACTTC
>NA|TRBD1|TRBJ2-5|TRBV13
CASSFRTGAQTQYF
TGTGCCAGCAGCTTCCGGACAGGGGCACAGACCCAGTACTTC
>NA|TRBD1|TRBJ2-7|TRBV7-9
CASSSYFDRASYEQYF
TGTGCCAGCAGCTCCTACTTTGACAGGGCCTCCTACGAGCAGTACTTC